The sequence of this T cell receptor (beta chain) was determined in a study of blood T cell repertoires in COVID-19. In the study overall: Whether acute or convalescent, the COVID-19 samples came from the United States, Italy and Spain. PBMCs, B-cell-depleted T cells, or T cells provided the cDNA or gDNA that made up the material.

This CDR3 is built from 14 residues. Per germline, CDR1 SGHRS and CDR2 YFSETQ. The V and J ends lost 1 base and 4 bases respectively, with 8 bases between them. As handled by the study authors: Reference gene primer amplification gave nucleated cell count estimates. The table came from immunoSEQ multiplex PCR; TCRdb's copy has only in-frame clones and leaves some out. V and J calls and clone size are those listed in that table; D and trimming were worked out from the DNA. The sample shows 150,000 or so clones, about four fifths of them seen only once. The chain links TRBV5-1 to TRBJ2-2; D may be TRBD1 (5 bases). This clonotype was obtained from a woman older than 75 with acute or convalescent COVID-19. Sequencing was done on a sample of peripheral blood. The CDR3 coding sequence is TGCGCCAGCAGCTTGATGGACACCACCGGGGAGCTGTTTTTT. Amino acid sequence: CASSLMDTTGELFF.